This T cell receptor beta chain was observed in a study of molecular identifiers for immune sequencing clone quantification. Study conclusions and caveats: Spiked Jurkat TCR RNA originating from one cell could reportedly be identified amid more than 800,000 naive cells. Beyond 20 RNA copies, clones held over 99% of effector molecules, compared with under 1% in naive cells.

Investigators produced naive CD8 libraries from about 21,000 to 970,000 sorted cells, drawing on 10%, 30% or 50% RNA. This clonotype was observed many times. Its target is unknown. Libraries of bulk TCR were made by previously described methods (with listed TCR primers). TCRdb itself ran the PCR reads through MiXCR, one entry per CDR3 protein. The top ten hold 0.85% of the sample, which has hundreds of thousands of distinct CDR3 sequences, about 20% seen once. V gave up 4 bases and J gave up 4 bases, with 14 bases separating them. The CDR3 is 14 residues long. The germline V gene encodes CDR1 GTSNPN and CDR2 SVGIG (reference sequence).

The sequencing sample was made of naive CD8+ T cells from blood, with Jurkat cell RNA spiked in. Subset: FACS-sorted CD8+CD4-CCR7+CD45RA+ naive T cells. The clonotype was recovered from a human donor in good health. Some libraries in this study had Jurkat cell RNA spiked in. The chain uses TRBV30 and TRBJ1-5; D gene uncertain. The CDR3 DNA reads TGTGCCTGGACAGTAAAAGGGATTAATCAGCCCCAGCATTTT. It is translated as CAWTVKGINQPQHF.